The 5 T cell receptor beta chains in this list originate from one sample, sequenced in a study of T cell responses to AZD1222 COVID-19 vaccine. Produced via immunoSEQ multiplex PCR; TCRdb's table is partial and in-frame only. The sample shows about 140,000 clones, 85% to 90% of them seen only once. Sequenced material: peripheral blood, taken on day 0 of AZD1222 vaccination. The origin of the receptors is an adult in good health.

The sample holds a few counts of this clone. The V call is TRBV28, the J call TRBJ1-5; D is undetermined. Germline CDR1 is MDHEN and CDR2 is SYDVKM. The V end lost 2 bases, the J end lost 4 bases, and 9 bases lay between the germline ends. There are 14 residues in the CDR3. CDR3 loop: CASSLTSFNQPQHF. CDR3 sequence (DNA): TGTGCCAGCAGTTTAACGAGCTTTAATCAGCCCCAGCATTTT.

The chain uses TRBV27 and TRBJ2-1, with TRBD1 matching 8 bases. Germline CDR1 is MNHEY and CDR2 is SMNVEV (reference sequence). This CDR3 has 14 amino acids. The ends lost 5 bases at V and 8 bases at J; junction bases unmatched: 8. The CDR3 sequence is CASSLYPGGYEQFF. CDR3 sequence (DNA): TGTGCCAGCAGTCTTTATCCAGGGGGCTATGAGCAGTTCTTC.

The count of this clone is one. This chain joins TRBV28 and TRBJ2-5, with TRBD2 identical over 12 bases. Germline V gene lookup returns CDR1 MDHEN and CDR2 SYDVKM. This CDR3 comprises 15 residues. With V trimmed by 6 bases and J by 7 bases, 9 bases remained unmatched. In nucleotides, the CDR3 is TGTGCCAGCAGAACGGGACTAGCGGGCGGGGGGACCCAGTACTTC. This sequence encodes CASRTGLAGGGTQYF. Together with reference TRBV28 and TRBJ2-5, the CDR3 gives the full variable domain: DVKVTQSSRYLVKRTGEKVFLECVQDMDHENMFWYRQDPGLGLRLIYFSYDVKMKEKGDIPEGYSVSREKKERFSLILESASTNQTSMYLCASRTGLAGGGTQYFGPGTRLLVL.

The chain recombines TRBV6-2 or TRBV6-3 with TRBJ2-5; the D gene could be TRBD1 or TRBD2 (5 bases each). Trimming took off 2 bases at V and 4 bases at J, with 17 bases between the two ends. Looked up from germline, CDR1 is MNHEY and CDR2 is SVGEGT. The CDR3 runs 16 residues. The CDR3 loop reads CASSYRGPGWGETQYF. The CDR3 bases are TGTGCCAGCAGTTACCGAGGGCCAGGGTGGGGAGAGACCCAGTACTTC.

The rearrangement joins TRBV30 to TRBJ1-1; maybe TRBD1 (5 bases). Trimming shortened V by 3 bases and J by 10 bases, and 21 bases separated the two germline ends. CDR1 is GTSNPN, CDR2 SVGIG, per germline (reference sequence). The CDR3 has 14 residues. DNA for the CDR3: TGTGCCTGGAGGACAGCCGGGGAGGTCCGGCCAGCTTTCTTT. Translated: CAWRTAGEVRPAFF.